The 27 T cell receptor beta chains given below trace back to one sample, sequenced in a study of T cells after posttransplantation cyclophosphamide. Measured with immunoSEQ multiplex PCR; TCRdb has only the in-frame clones, and not every one. This sample has tens of thousands of clones, each found more than once. The sample comprised PBMCs. The receptors derive from a man between 50 and 59 years old in good health, CMV-negative, and a related stem cell transplant donor.

This clone was counted many times. The chain couples TRBV5-1 to TRBJ2-4, with 7 bases identical to TRBD1. Per germline, CDR1 SGHRS and CDR2 YFSETQ. The trim removed 0 bases at V and 8 bases at J, leaving 5 bases unmatched. There are 14 residues in the CDR3. CDR3 DNA sequence: TGCGCCAGCAGCTTGGCGACAGGGCAATACATTCAGTACTTC. It codes for CASSLATGQYIQYF.

This clone was detected a few times. The chain joins TRBV7-2 to TRBJ2-3, with TRBD2 identical over 8 bases. The CDR3 consists of 15 residues. The ends lost 3 bases at V and 6 bases at J; junction bases unmatched: 8. CDR1 is SGHTA and CDR2 is FQGNSA in the germline V gene. The CDR3 region has the DNA TGTGCCAGCAGCTTCACGGGGGGGCTAGTCGATACGCAGTATTTT. Its protein product is CASSFTGGLVDTQYF.

This clone was seen at least ten times. The gene calls are TRBV29-1 and TRBJ1-4, with D perhaps matching TRBD1 (6 bases). Looked up from germline, CDR1 is SQVTM and CDR2 is ANQGSEA. This CDR3 region has 14 residues. Between the trimmed V and J ends, which lost 7 bases and 3 bases, there was a span of 15 bases. The CDR3 sequence is CSAGLTGPNEKLFF. DNA of the CDR3: TGCAGCGCCGGCTTGACAGGCCCTAATGAAAAACTGTTTTTT.

This clone was counted ten times or more. V and J are TRBV27 and TRBJ2-7, with 9 bases aligning to TRBD1. The CDR3 contains 14 residues. CDR1 and CDR2 (germline): MNHEY, SMNVEV (reference sequence). V dropped 4 bases and J dropped 3; count of bases not matched to a gene: 4. CDR3 DNA: TGTGCCAGCAGTTCGACGGGACAGGGCTACGAGCAGTACTTC. Encoded protein: CASSSTGQGYEQYF.

This clone was detected ten times or more. The chain employs TRBV4-1 and TRBJ2-3, with 10 bases fitting TRBD1. This CDR3 region has 15 residues. The V gene end was trimmed by 6 bases and the J gene end by 1 base; junction bases not matched to a gene: 4. Germline CDR1 reads MGHRA; CDR2 reads YSYEKL. The DNA of the CDR3 is TGCGCCAGCAGGCGGACAGGGGGGGGCACAGATACGCAGTATTTT. Residues: CASRRTGGGTDTQYF.

In its sample, this clone was seen many times. This rearrangement joins TRBV25-1 to TRBJ1-1, with D unclear. This CDR3 spans 13 amino acids. Deletions cut 11 bases from V and 0 bases from J, with 13 bases between. Germline loops: CDR1 MGHDK, CDR2 SYGVNS. CDR3 coding DNA: TGTGCCTCAAGACTGCTACTGAACACTGAAGCTTTCTTT. Protein product: CASRLLLNTEAFF. Using reference TRBV25-1 and TRBJ1-1 for the parts outside the CDR3, the full variable domain is EADIYQTPRYLVIGTGKKITLECSQTMGHDKMYWYQQDPGMELHLIHYSYGVNSTEKGDLSSESTVSRIRTEHFPLTLESARPSHTSQYLCASRLLLNTEAFFGQGTRLTVV.

This clone was recorded at least ten times. The rearrangement uses TRBV6-5 and TRBJ1-3; D gene ambiguous. CDR3 length equals 14 residues. The germline V gene encodes CDR1 MNHEY and CDR2 SVGAGI. Trimming took off 6 bases at V and 0 bases at J, with 9 bases between the two ends. CDR3 nucleotides: TGTGCCAGCAGCCCTAGGCGCTCTGGAAACACCATATATTTT. Protein: CASSPRRSGNTIYF.

The sample holds many counts of this clone. The chain recombines TRBV18 with TRBJ1-6, with 9 bases aligning to TRBD1. Germline trimming cut 5 bases from V and 14 bases from J; bases unmatched to any gene: 13. The CDR3 has 15 residues. CDR1 is KGHSH and CDR2 is LQKENI in the germline V gene. The CDR3 spells CASSAQGADELSLHF. DNA of the CDR3: TGTGCCAGCTCAGCACAGGGGGCAGATGAGTTATCCCTCCACTTT.

This clone was recorded many times. The CDR3 bases are TGCAGCGTCCGGGACATCCGCTCCTACGAGCAGTACTTC. The encoded protein is CSVRDIRSYEQYF. V gene TRBV29-1 combines with J gene TRBJ2-7; D is possibly TRBD1 (6 bases). The CDR3 runs 13 residues. Trimming removed 6 bases from V and 0 bases from J, with 12 bases in between. Germline loops: CDR1 SQVTM, CDR2 ANQGSEA.

This clone was seen many times. The V call is TRBV19, the J call TRBJ2-3; 15 bases align to TRBD2. Germline CDR1 is LNHDA and CDR2 is SQIVND (reference sequence). The CDR3 runs 17 residues. V lost 5 bases and J lost 5; bases outside the gene matches: 8. CDR3 amino acids: CASSPRTSGRAGDTQYF. As DNA, the CDR3 is TGTGCCAGTAGTCCCCGGACTAGCGGGAGGGCCGGAGATACGCAGTATTTT.

In its sample, this clone was seen many times. The chain has TRBV30 and TRBJ1-2; weak D call: TRBD1 (5 bases). Germline CDR1 reads GTSNPN; CDR2 reads SVGIG (reference sequence). This CDR3 contains 12 residues. Trimming stripped 3 bases from V and 6 bases from J, with 11 bases between. CDR3 sequence: CAWSRQTDGYTF. Here the CDR3 DNA reads TGTGCCTGGAGCAGACAGACAGATGGCTACACCTTC.

This clone was found many times. The chain carries TRBV20-1 and TRBJ2-1, with a tentative D call TRBD2 (5 bases). CDR1 is DFQATT and CDR2 is SNEGSKA in the germline V gene (reference sequence). Trimming removed 3 bases at V and 9 bases at J, with 9 bases between. CDR3 length: 11 residues. In DNA, the CDR3 is TGCAGTGCTAGGGCGGGTGTTGAGCAGTTCTTC. Its protein is CSARAGVEQFF.

In its sample, this clone was seen many times. V gene TRBV5-5 combines with J gene TRBJ2-7, with TRBD1 matching 9 bases. J was trimmed by 4 bases and V by 2 bases; bases with no gene match: 1. The CDR3 runs to 13 residues. CDR1 and CDR2 from the germline V gene are SGHKS and YYEKEE (reference sequence). Written as DNA, the CDR3 is TGTGCCAGCAGCTTACAGGGGGCATACGAGCAGTACTTC. The encoded protein is CASSLQGAYEQYF.

The table lists this clone with many counts. The V and J genes are TRBV4-1 and TRBJ2-7; 9 positions match TRBD2. Trimming removed 4 bases from V and 0 bases from J; junction bases left unmatched: 4. This CDR3 spans 15 amino acids. The germline gives CDR1 MGHRA, CDR2 YSYEKL. The CDR3 DNA reads as TGCGCCAGCAGCCGTTCTAGCGGGGCCTCCTACGAGCAGTACTTC. Encoded protein: CASSRSSGASYEQYF.

The table lists this clone with many counts. This chain joins TRBV5-1 and TRBJ1-2, with TRBD1 matching 7 bases. The CDR3 has 15 residues. Per germline, CDR1 SGHRS and CDR2 YFSETQ. J lost 5 bases, V lost 1 base, and 8 bases had no gene match. Here the CDR3 reads CASSLSGGAWYGYTF. The DNA of the CDR3 is TGCGCCAGCAGCTTGTCAGGGGGAGCCTGGTATGGCTACACCTTC. Full variable domain (outside the CDR3, taken from reference TRBV5-1 and TRBJ1-2): KAGVTQTPRYLIKTRGQQVTLSCSPISGHRSVSWYQQTPGQGLQFLFEYFSETQRNKGNFPGRFSGRQFSNSRSEMNVSTLELGDSALYLCASSLSGGAWYGYTFGSGTRLTVV.

This clone was detected ten times or more. Written as DNA, the CDR3 is TGTGCCAGCAGCCCGGGAGGGAATGAAAAACTGTTTTTT. Amino acid sequence: CASSPGGNEKLFF. This chain connects TRBV9 to TRBJ1-4, with D hard to call. CDR3 length: 13 residues. The V and J ends lost 4 bases and 5 bases respectively, with 9 bases between them. CDR1 and CDR2 from the germline V gene are SGDLS and YYNGEE.

This clone was counted at least ten times. The chain has TRBV5-4 and TRBJ1-6, with D unclear. The V gene lost 4 bases and the J gene lost 6 bases, with 14 bases spanning the gap. Germline V lookup: CDR1 SGHNT, CDR2 YYREEE (reference sequence). The CDR3 sequence is 15 residues long. The CDR3 coding sequence is TGTGCCAGCAGCAGCAACCGGGGTACTAATTCACCCCTCCACTTT. This encodes CASSSNRGTNSPLHF.

This clone was counted many times. V usage is TRBV14 and J usage is TRBJ2-3; TRBD1 matches 11 bases. The germline V gene encodes CDR1 SGHDN and CDR2 FVKESK. The length of the CDR3 is 18 residues. V dropped 4 bases and J dropped 3; count of bases not matched to a gene: 12. The chain's CDR3 is CASSPWTGGRLLTDTQYF. CDR3 DNA: TGTGCCAGCAGCCCGTGGACAGGGGGCAGGTTACTTACAGATACGCAGTATTTT. Full variable domain (remainder filled in from reference TRBV14 and TRBJ2-3): EAGVTQFPSHSVIEKGQTVTLRCDPISGHDNLYWYRRVMGKEIKFLLHFVKESKQDESGMPNNRFLAERTGGTYSTLKVQPAELEDSGVYFCASSPWTGGRLLTDTQYFGPGTRLTVL.

This clone was detected ten times or more. This sequence joins TRBV7-8 and TRBJ2-3; 7 nucleotides match TRBD1. The CDR3 is 16 amino acids. Unmatched junction bases numbered 7, after V lost 2 bases and J lost 2 bases. Germline CDR1 SGHVS, CDR2 FQNEAQ. The CDR3 is CASSLSRGHHTDTQYF. In nucleotides, the CDR3 is TGTGCCAGCAGCTTAAGTAGGGGGCACCACACAGATACGCAGTATTTT.

This clone was counted many times. The chain has TRBV28 and TRBJ2-2; D unclear. Trimming removed 2 bases at V and 3 bases at J, with 10 bases between. From germline, CDR1 is MDHEN and CDR2 SYDVKM. The CDR3 spans 15 residues. In DNA, the CDR3 is TGTGCCAGCAGTTTAGGTAACGGGTACACCGGGGAGCTGTTTTTT. Translated, it gives CASSLGNGYTGELFF.

This clone has ten or more counts. The rearrangement joins TRBV29-1 to TRBJ2-6, with TRBD1 identical over 10 bases. CDR1 and CDR2 (germline): SQVTM, ANQGSEA. The CDR3 consists of 13 residues. Losses at the gene ends were 7 bases for V and 10 bases for J; bases not matched to a gene: 7. The CDR3 protein is CSAQGGQGNVLTF. As DNA, the CDR3 is TGCAGCGCTCAGGGGGGACAGGGGAACGTCCTGACTTTC.

The sample holds many counts of this clone. The chain joins TRBV6-1 to TRBJ2-2; TRBD1 might be the D (7 bases). The CDR3 is 15 amino acids. Germline CDR1 and CDR2: MNHNS and SASEGT. Trimming left V 6 bases short and J 9 bases short, with 20 bases between. CDR3 amino acids: CASRGTARGIRELFF. The CDR3 DNA reads as TGTGCCAGCAGAGGGACTGCCAGGGGGATAAGGGAGCTGTTTTTT.

This clone was seen many times. The DNA of the CDR3 is TGTGCCAGCAGCCCGTCAACAGTTTACTCCTACGAGCAGTACTTC. Translating gives CASSPSTVYSYEQYF. The J gene is TRBJ2-7, the V gene TRBV7-9; D is ambiguous. CDR3 size: 15 residues. From germline, CDR1 is SEHNR and CDR2 FQNEAQ (reference sequence). V lost 5 bases and J 0 bases, leaving 14 bases between the germline ends.

This clone was seen repeatedly, ten times or more. V and J are TRBV10-1 and TRBJ2-7; the match to TRBD2 covers 10 bases. CDR3 length: 15 residues. Germline assignment: CDR1 WNHNN and CDR2 SYGVQD (reference sequence). V gave up 0 bases and J gave up 2 bases; unmatched junction bases: 1. The CDR3 region has the DNA TGCGCCAGCAGTGAGTCTACTAGCGGGGCCTACGAGCAGTACTTC. This gives the protein CASSESTSGAYEQYF.

This clone has ten or more counts. The chain uses TRBV11-2 and TRBJ2-7; the D gene is possibly TRBD2 (5 bases). This CDR3 is 16 amino acids long. The germline V gene encodes CDR1 SGHAT and CDR2 FQNNGV. V was pared by 1 base and J by 2 bases, with 15 bases between. DNA of the CDR3: TGTGCCAGCAGCTTAGCAATGGGGAGCAAGCCCTACGAGCAGTACTTC. Its translation is CASSLAMGSKPYEQYF.

This clone was counted at least ten times. The chain combines TRBV7-8 with TRBJ2-1; 10 bases are shared with TRBD2. J lost 5 bases, V lost 3 bases, and 4 bases had no gene match. The CDR3 totals 15 residues. Germline CDR1 is SGHVS and CDR2 is FQNEAQ. CDR3 amino acids: CASSFRSGRDNEQFF. In DNA, the CDR3 is TGTGCCAGCAGCTTTCGCAGCGGGAGGGACAATGAGCAGTTCTTC.

This clone was seen at least ten times. The chain's CDR3 is CASSQGLAGAKFF. CDR3 coding DNA: TGTGCCAGCAGCCAAGGACTAGCGGGGGCAAAGTTCTTC. This chain uses TRBV6-5 with TRBJ2-1; TRBD2 aligns across 13 bases. The CDR3 runs 13 residues. The germline V gene encodes CDR1 MNHEY and CDR2 SVGAGI. V shed 6 bases, J shed 14 bases, and the junction held 7 bases outside the gene matches.